Listed below are T cell receptor beta chains from one sample, sequenced in a study of T cell clonotyping in hematopoietic cell transplantation. The repertoire was sequenced with immunoSEQ multiplex PCR; TCRdb's copy has only in-frame clones and lacks some. Of over 8,500 clones in the sample, roughly 79% were seen once. The specimen comprised peripheral blood mononuclear cells, sampled 180 days after allogeneic stem cell transplant. These receptors were taken from a female patient aged 50-59 years who had an allogeneic stem cell transplant from a related donor, so the T cells may come from the graft donor. Some clones in this sample may be carry-over from other donors' samples. The CDR3 runs from the conserved cysteine through the conserved F or W. Fields, in order: D gene, clone size, J gene, V gene, CDR3 protein, CDR3 DNA. The D gene is left open where the match is weak. Clone size is given for some rows only: seen once, a few or many times, or a class if the clone is expanded.

d_call: .; clone_size: few; j_call: TRBJ1-1; v_call: TRBV6-6; cdr3_aa: CASSYQGKNTEAFF; cdr3_nt: TGTGCCAGCAGTTATCAGGGGAAGAACACTGAAGCTTTCTTT
d_call: .; clone_size: .; j_call: TRBJ1-1; v_call: TRBV10-3; cdr3_aa: CAIKSNSVNTEAFF; cdr3_nt: TGTGCCATCAAAAGTAATTCGGTGAACACTGAAGCTTTCTTT
d_call: .; clone_size: .; j_call: TRBJ2-7; v_call: TRBV5-1; cdr3_aa: CASSLVRESSYEQYF; cdr3_nt: TGCGCCAGCAGCTTGGTCAGGGAAAGCTCCTACGAGCAGTACTTC
d_call: TRBD1; clone_size: few; j_call: TRBJ2-7; v_call: TRBV29-1; cdr3_aa: CSVARSGGSYEQYF; cdr3_nt: TGCAGCGTGGCCCGGTCAGGGGGATCCTACGAGCAGTACTTC
d_call: .; clone_size: once; j_call: TRBJ1-1; v_call: TRBV28; cdr3_aa: CASSLLPARMPPPEAFF; cdr3_nt: TGTGCCAGCAGTTTATTGCCCGCTAGGATGCCCCCCCCTGAAGCTTTCTTT
d_call: TRBD1; clone_size: .; j_call: TRBJ2-7; v_call: TRBV6-6; cdr3_aa: CASSLQGAYSKQYF; cdr3_nt: TGTGCCAGCAGTTTGCAGGGGGCTTACTCCAAGCAGTACTTC
d_call: .; clone_size: .; j_call: TRBJ2-2; v_call: TRBV9; cdr3_aa: CASSEGRRGYTGELFF; cdr3_nt: TGTGCCAGCAGCGAGGGGAGGCGGGGATACACCGGGGAGCTGTTTTTT
d_call: TRBD1; clone_size: few; j_call: TRBJ2-7; v_call: TRBV11-1; cdr3_aa: CASSLDRGTYEQYF; cdr3_nt: TGTGCCAGCAGCTTAGACAGGGGGACCTACGAGCAGTACTTC
d_call: .; clone_size: few; j_call: TRBJ1-2; v_call: TRBV25-1; cdr3_aa: CASSGYGYTF; cdr3_nt: TGTGCCAGCAGCGGGTATGGCTACACCTTC
d_call: .; clone_size: .; j_call: TRBJ2-1; v_call: TRBV4-3; cdr3_aa: CASSHSGEEQFF; cdr3_nt: TGCGCCAGCAGCCACTCGGGGGAAGAGCAGTTCTTC
d_call: TRBD2; clone_size: .; j_call: TRBJ2-5; v_call: TRBV7-9; cdr3_aa: CASSPSGGEETQYF; cdr3_nt: TGTGCCAGCAGCCCTTCGGGGGGGGAAGAGACCCAGTACTTC
d_call: TRBD1; clone_size: .; j_call: TRBJ2-7; v_call: TRBV6-5; cdr3_aa: CASSAQGEPYEQYF; cdr3_nt: TGTGCCAGCAGTGCTCAGGGGGAACCCTACGAGCAGTACTTC
d_call: TRBD1; clone_size: .; j_call: TRBJ2-2; v_call: TRBV4-3; cdr3_aa: CASSQPIPGQLNTGELFF; cdr3_nt: TGCGCCAGCAGCCAGCCGATTCCGGGACAGCTGAACACCGGGGAGCTGTTTTTT
d_call: TRBD1; clone_size: .; j_call: TRBJ1-2; v_call: TRBV4-1; cdr3_aa: CASSQDWSTGSNYGYTF; cdr3_nt: TGCGCCAGCAGCCAAGATTGGTCGACAGGGTCGAACTATGGCTACACCTTC
d_call: .; clone_size: .; j_call: TRBJ2-3; v_call: TRBV11-2; cdr3_aa: CASSLPPDTQYF; cdr3_nt: TGTGCCAGCAGCTTACCCCCAGATACGCAGTATTTT
d_call: TRBD1; clone_size: .; j_call: TRBJ2-7; v_call: TRBV6-1; cdr3_aa: CASSEGQRASYEQYF; cdr3_nt: TGTGCCAGCAGTGAGGGACAGAGAGCCTCCTACGAGCAGTACTTC
d_call: .; clone_size: .; j_call: TRBJ1-5; v_call: TRBV6-5; cdr3_aa: CASSYDSSGNQPQHF; cdr3_nt: TGTGCCAGCAGTTACGACAGTTCGGGCAATCAGCCCCAGCATTTT
d_call: .; clone_size: .; j_call: TRBJ1-1; v_call: TRBV27; cdr3_aa: CASGINTEAFF; cdr3_nt: TGTGCCAGCGGAATTAACACTGAAGCTTTCTTT
d_call: .; clone_size: medium-sized; j_call: TRBJ1-1; v_call: TRBV19; cdr3_aa: CASSLGVDTEAFF; cdr3_nt: TGTGCCAGTAGTTTGGGTGTTGACACTGAAGCTTTCTTT
d_call: .; clone_size: .; j_call: TRBJ1-5; v_call: TRBV5-3; cdr3_aa: CARSSATGSNQPQHF; cdr3_nt: TGTGCCAGAAGCTCCGCAACAGGTTCTAATCAGCCCCAGCATTTT
d_call: .; clone_size: .; j_call: TRBJ1-2; v_call: TRBV12-1; cdr3_aa: CASSFAPRGGRYGYTF; cdr3_nt: TGTGCCAGCAGCTTTGCGCCGAGGGGAGGTAGGTATGGCTACACCTTC
d_call: .; clone_size: .; j_call: TRBJ2-3; v_call: TRBV7-8; cdr3_aa: CASSLQASTDTQYF; cdr3_nt: TGTGCCAGCAGCTTACAGGCTAGCACAGATACGCAGTATTTT